The following is a TCR beta chain sequence with its context. The antigen remains undetermined. The CDR3 end shows no conserved phenylalanine or tryptophan, and so a read error is likely. This CDR3 is built from 13 residues. CDR1 and CDR2 (germline): SGHTA, FQGNSA. The V end lost 7 bases, the J end lost 4 bases, and 11 bases lay between the germline ends. Using a J-beta primer mix together with a sample-barcoded 5' primer, a second PCR was run for about 7 to 12 cycles. TCRdb reanalysed the 5' RACE reads using MiXCR and keeps one entry per CDR3 protein. The repertoire includes 920,000 or so distinct CDR3 sequences, around 43% of them detected once, and approximately 17% sits in the top ten. This sample is drawn from a study of blood T cells in healthy people across ages. Study findings and constraints: Compared with aged donors, long-lived donors showed fewer expanded clones, suggesting selection. It was not possible, with unsorted PBMCs, to conclusively compare naive and antigen-experienced cells.

The receptor was derived from a woman aged 55-70 years in good health. The V gene is TRBV7-2, the J gene TRBJ2-1; D gene ambiguous. The sequenced sample was blood. CDR3 protein: CASTETGYNEQFL. The CDR3 nucleotides read TGTGCCAGCACCGAAACTGGTTACAATGAGCAGTTCTTG.